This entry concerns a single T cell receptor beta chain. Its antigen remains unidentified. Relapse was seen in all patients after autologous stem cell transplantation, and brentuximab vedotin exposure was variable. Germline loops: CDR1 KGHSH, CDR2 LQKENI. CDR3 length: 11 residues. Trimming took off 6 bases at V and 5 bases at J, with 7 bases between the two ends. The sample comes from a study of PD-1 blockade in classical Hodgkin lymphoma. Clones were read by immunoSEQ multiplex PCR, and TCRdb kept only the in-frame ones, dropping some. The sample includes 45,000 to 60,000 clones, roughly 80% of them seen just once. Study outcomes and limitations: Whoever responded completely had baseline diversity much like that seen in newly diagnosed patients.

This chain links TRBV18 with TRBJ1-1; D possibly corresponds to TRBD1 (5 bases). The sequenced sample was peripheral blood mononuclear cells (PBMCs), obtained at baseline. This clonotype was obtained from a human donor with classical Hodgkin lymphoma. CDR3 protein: CASSGGTEAFF. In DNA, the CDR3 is TGTGCCAGCTCCGGGGGGACTGAAGCTTTCTTT.